This T cell receptor beta chain was profiled in a study of blood T cell repertoires in COVID-19. Study information: PBMCs, B-cell-depleted T cells, or T cells were the source of the cDNA or gDNA that made up the material.

The CDR3 extends over 10 amino acids. Trimming stripped 5 bases from V and 8 bases from J, with 4 bases between. In germline, CDR1 is SNHLY, CDR2 FYNNEI. Across 24 US areas, participants ranged in age from roughly 18 to 95 years. Participants in the exposed group had met a COVID-19 case in the 2 weeks before joining the study. Methods used by the authors: Scientists estimated how many nucleated cells there were by amplifying reference gene primers. Some clones are missing from TCRdb's copy, which holds only in-frame ones; the method was immunoSEQ multiplex PCR. V and J calls and clone size are those listed in that table; D and trimming were worked out from the DNA. The sample has under 250,000 clones, about 87% seen once; the top ten hold about 3.4%.

The V and J genes are TRBV2 and TRBJ2-1; D unresolved. The TCR originated in a woman between 40 and 50 years old who had been exposed to COVID-19. The specimen was PBMCs or T cells enriched from blood (not recorded which). DNA for the CDR3: TGTGCCAGCAGTCAGTATGAGCAGTTCTTC. Translating it yields CASSQYEQFF.